The 12 T cell receptor beta chains listed next were all sequenced from one sample in a study of blood T cell repertoires in COVID-19. Clones were read by immunoSEQ multiplex PCR, and TCRdb kept only the in-frame ones, dropping some. Counted here are 250,000 to 350,000 clones, more than 75% occurring once; the ten biggest clones make up around 1.6%. Source material: peripheral blood. All receptors derive from a woman aged 50 to 60 with acute or convalescent COVID-19.

This rearrangement joins TRBV6-2 or TRBV6-3 to TRBJ1-1, with D uncertain. Deletions cut 2 bases from V and 6 bases from J, with 13 bases between. Germline V gene data show CDR1 as MNHEY and CDR2 as SVGEGT. CDR3 length equals 14 residues. CDR3 DNA: TGTGCCAGCAGTTACAGTGCAGTGGTGTCTGAAGCTTTCTTT. It codes for CASSYSAVVSEAFF.

The CDR3 loop is CASSQQGRNTEAFF. The CDR3, as DNA: TGCGCCAGCAGCCAACAGGGGAGGAACACTGAAGCTTTCTTT. The genes are TRBV5-1 and TRBJ1-1; 7 bases are a match to TRBD1. This CDR3 region has 14 residues. The junction had 4 bases not matched to a gene; V was cut back by 4 bases and J by 1 base. The germline V gene encodes CDR1 SGHRS and CDR2 YFSETQ.

The chain recombines TRBV28 with TRBJ1-4; TRBD1 might be the D (5 bases). The CDR3 runs to 16 residues. Germline V gene data show CDR1 as MDHEN and CDR2 as SYDVKM. Deletions cut 5 bases from V and 0 bases from J, with 13 bases between. The CDR3 sequence is CASSKSGGATNEKLFF. CDR3 nucleotides: TGTGCCAGCAGTAAATCAGGAGGGGCAACTAATGAAAAACTGTTTTTT. Filled out from reference TRBV28 and TRBJ1-4, the complete variable domain reads DVKVTQSSRYLVKRTGEKVFLECVQDMDHENMFWYRQDPGLGLRLIYFSYDVKMKEKGDIPEGYSVSREKKERFSLILESASTNQTSMYLCASSKSGGATNEKLFFGSGTQLSVL.

The J gene is TRBJ2-5, the V gene TRBV28; a weak D match, TRBD1 (6 bases). Germline V gives CDR1 MDHEN, CDR2 SYDVKM. Trimming cost V 4 bases and J 0 bases, with 15 bases left between them. CDR3 length: 16 residues. In DNA form, the CDR3 reads TGTGCCAGCAGTTCGAACTGGGGGCCGTACCAAGAGACCCAGTACTTC. It is translated as CASSSNWGPYQETQYF.

V usage is TRBV19 and J usage is TRBJ2-1; D not resolved. This CDR3 comprises 16 residues. V lost 3 bases, J lost 5 bases, and 17 bases lay in between. Germline lookup yields CDR1 LNHDA and CDR2 SQIVND (reference sequence). The chain's CDR3 is CASSIPPVLAHNEQFF. The CDR3 nucleotides read TGTGCCAGTAGTATCCCCCCCGTCCTGGCCCACAATGAGCAGTTCTTC.

The chain joins TRBV28 to TRBJ2-1; possible D gene TRBD2, 5 bases. This CDR3 spans 14 amino acids. Germline assignment: CDR1 MDHEN and CDR2 SYDVKM. The germline V and J ends were trimmed by 1 base and 2 bases, with 6 bases remaining between them. As DNA, the CDR3 is TGTGCCAGCAGTTTATACGGGACCTACAATGAGCAGTTCTTC. Its translation: CASSLYGTYNEQFF.

V and J are TRBV5-4 and TRBJ1-1; unclear D gene. V was clipped by 0 bases and J by 1 base, with 7 bases between them. CDR3 length equals 14 residues. Germline V lookup: CDR1 SGHNT, CDR2 YYREEE (reference sequence). In nucleotides, the CDR3 is TGTGCCAGCAGCTTGGTAGCACAGAACACTGAAGCTTTCTTT. Translation gives CASSLVAQNTEAFF.

Here the CDR3 reads CASSFNQGGQPQHF. DNA for the CDR3: TGTGCCAGCAGCTTTAATCAAGGGGGTCAGCCCCAGCATTTT. The chain couples TRBV7-9 to TRBJ1-5; D may be TRBD1 (6 bases). The CDR3 is 14 residues long. In germline, CDR1 is SEHNR, CDR2 FQNEAQ (reference sequence). Trimming pared 3 bases from V and 6 bases from J, leaving 12 bases between.

The chain joins TRBV9 to TRBJ2-2; 10 bases map to TRBD2. With V trimmed by 3 bases and J by 6 bases, 8 bases remained unmatched. The CDR3 contains 16 residues. The germline V gene has CDR1 SGDLS and CDR2 YYNGEE. The CDR3 is CASSGTSGASPGELFF. In nucleotides, the CDR3 is TGTGCCAGCAGCGGCACTAGCGGGGCTTCTCCCGGGGAGCTGTTTTTT.

V gene TRBV28 combines with J gene TRBJ2-7; no clear D gene. Looked up from germline, CDR1 is MDHEN and CDR2 is SYDVKM. The CDR3 is made up of 13 amino acids. Between the trimmed V and J ends, which lost 8 bases and 6 bases, there was a span of 17 bases. The CDR3 is CASRKTGVAEQYF. The DNA for the CDR3 is TGTGCCAGCCGGAAAACTGGAGTTGCCGAGCAGTACTTC.

The chain links TRBV28 to TRBJ2-7; TRBD2 might be the D (5 bases). V lost 2 bases and J 4 bases, leaving 9 bases between the germline ends. Germline CDR1 reads MDHEN; CDR2 reads SYDVKM. This CDR3 spans 13 amino acids. CDR3 nucleotide sequence: TGTGCCAGCAGTTTAAAGAGGGCGTACGAGCAGTACTTC. It is translated as CASSLKRAYEQYF.

This rearrangement joins TRBV9 to TRBJ2-3, with TRBD2 identical over 15 bases. V lost 0 bases to trimming and J lost 4 bases; unmatched junction nucleotides: 3. The germline V gene has CDR1 SGDLS and CDR2 YYNGEE. The CDR3 is 17 residues long. CDR3 in amino acids: CASSVGTSGRAADTQYF. Here the CDR3 DNA reads TGTGCCAGCAGCGTAGGGACTAGCGGGAGGGCCGCAGATACGCAGTATTTT. Complete variable domain (other parts from reference TRBV9 and TRBJ2-3): DSGVTQTPKHLITATGQRVTLRCSPRSGDLSVYWYQQSLDQGLQFLIQYYNGEERAKGNILERFSAQQFPDLHSELNLSSLELGDSALYFCASSVGTSGRAADTQYFGPGTRLTVL.